The 23 T cell receptor beta chains in this list originate from one sample, sequenced in a study of OX40 agonist ivuxolimab in advanced cancers. Clones were read by immunoSEQ multiplex PCR, and TCRdb kept only the in-frame ones, dropping some. The sample yields about 70,000 clones, roughly 78% seen once. This sample comprised CD4+ or CD8+ T cells sorted from blood, obtained in a trial of the OX40 agonist ivuxolimab. The receptor source for this set is an adult with an advanced solid tumor such as melanoma, head and neck, liver or kidney cancer.

J is TRBJ1-1 and V is TRBV5-1, with 7 bases identical to TRBD1. The CDR3 contains 16 residues. With V trimmed by 0 bases and J by 1 base, 6 bases remained unmatched. Germline V lookup: CDR1 SGHRS, CDR2 YFSETQ. The CDR3 is CASSLVVTGPNTEAFF. The CDR3 DNA follows: TGCGCCAGCAGCTTGGTGGTGACAGGGCCGAACACTGAAGCTTTCTTT.

The chain couples TRBV2 to TRBJ2-1; 7 bases match TRBD2. Germline CDR1 is SNHLY and CDR2 is FYNNEI. The CDR3 is 13 amino acids. V gave up 4 bases and J gave up 4 bases; unmatched junction bases: 1. DNA of the CDR3: TGTGCCAGCAGTGGCGGGGGTTACAATGAGCAGTTCTTC. Amino acid sequence: CASSGGGYNEQFF.

The J gene is TRBJ1-2, the V gene TRBV7-2; D unresolved. With 4 bases removed from V and 7 bases from J, the gap between germline ends came to 16 bases. Germline CDR1 is SGHTA and CDR2 is FQGNSA. CDR3 length: 14 amino acids. CDR3 nucleotides: TGTGCCAGCAGCTCCCCACCTGGACCCCTTGGCTACACCTTC. Its translation is CASSSPPGPLGYTF.

V and J are TRBV15 and TRBJ1-2, with no clear D. The germline V gene has CDR1 LNHNV and CDR2 YYDKDF (reference sequence). The CDR3 is made up of 14 amino acids. The V end lost 7 bases, the J end lost 3 bases, and 15 bases lay between the germline ends. The CDR3 DNA reads TGTGCCACCAACAATCGGACGGACTACTATGGCTACACCTTC. It is translated as CATNNRTDYYGYTF.

There are a few counts of this clone. The chain couples TRBV2 to TRBJ2-7; D uncertain. V was trimmed by 2 bases and J by 6 bases, leaving 11 bases between them. Per germline, CDR1 SNHLY and CDR2 FYNNEI. The CDR3 is 13 residues long. The CDR3 DNA sequence: TGTGCCAGCAGTGAAATTATAGGTTTCGAGCAGTACTTC. Its translation is CASSEIIGFEQYF.

V gene TRBV28 combines with J gene TRBJ2-1, with 7 bases lining up with TRBD2. Germline V gives CDR1 MDHEN, CDR2 SYDVKM. The CDR3 has 15 residues. The junction had 5 bases not matched to a gene; V was cut back by 6 bases and J by 0 bases. CDR3 DNA: TGTGCCAGCAGGCAACTAGCGAACTCCTACAATGAGCAGTTCTTC. Its translation: CASRQLANSYNEQFF.

V is TRBV5-1 and J is TRBJ2-2; 9 bases are a match to TRBD1. This CDR3 region has 16 residues. The junction had 4 bases not matched to a gene; V was cut back by 4 bases and J by 0 bases. The germline CDR1 and CDR2 sequences are SGHRS and YFSETQ. The CDR3 sequence is CASSPRQGANTGELFF. CDR3 nucleotide sequence: TGCGCCAGCAGCCCCCGACAGGGGGCGAACACCGGGGAGCTGTTTTTT. The variable domain in full, with the rest retrieved from reference TRBV5-1 and TRBJ2-2, is KAGVTQTPRYLIKTRGQQVTLSCSPISGHRSVSWYQQTPGQGLQFLFEYFSETQRNKGNFPGRFSGRQFSNSRSEMNVSTLELGDSALYLCASSPRQGANTGELFFGEGSRLTVL.

About this clone: The germline gene is not matched at one end of the junction; a read error may be the cause. The chain employs TRBV19 and TRBJ2-7, with 8 nucleotides matching TRBD2. This CDR3 region has 15 residues. CDR1 is LNHDA, CDR2 SQIVND, per germline (reference sequence). The CDR3 is CASSILSGSEYEQHF. CDR3 DNA: TGTGCCAGTAGTATCCTCAGCGGGAGCGAATACGAGCAGCACTTC.

The chain combines TRBV4-3 with TRBJ1-1, with 7 positions matching TRBD1. V trimming: 5 bases; J trimming: 5 bases; junction bases outside the gene matches: 11. There are 15 residues in the CDR3. Germline CDR1 LGHNA, CDR2 YSLEER. CDR3 amino acids: CASSKTWTGGTEAFF. As DNA, the CDR3 is TGCGCCAGCAGCAAGACATGGACAGGAGGGACTGAAGCTTTCTTT.

The chain is built from TRBV2 and TRBJ2-5; unclear D gene. With the DNA end fitting TRBJ2-7 better, the J assignment may be wrong. The CDR3 length is 12 residues. Germline CDR1 and CDR2: SNHLY and FYNNEI. The CDR3 sequence: CASSEGGNEQYF. As DNA, the CDR3 is TGTGCCAGCAGTGAAGGCGGTAACGAGCAGTACTTC.

This sequence joins TRBV5-5 and TRBJ1-5; D unclear. Germline CDR1 is SGHKS and CDR2 is YYEKEE (reference sequence). V gave up 1 base and J gave up 1 base, with 9 bases separating them. CDR3 size: 15 residues. CDR3 nucleotides: TGTGCCAGCAGCTTGTATGGTATCAGCAATCAGCCCCAGCATTTT. Amino acids: CASSLYGISNQPQHF. The variable domain in full, completed from reference TRBV5-5 and TRBJ1-5, reads DAGVTQSPTHLIKTRGQQVTLRCSPISGHKSVSWYQQVLGQGPQFIFQYYEKEERGRGNFPDRFSARQFPNYSSELNVNALLLGDSALYLCASSLYGISNQPQHFGDGTRLSIL.

The chain has TRBV18 and TRBJ1-5; unclear D gene. Trimming shortened V by 6 bases and J by 0 bases, and 6 bases separated the two germline ends. The CDR3 is 13 amino acids. CDR1 is KGHSH, CDR2 LQKENI, per germline. DNA for the CDR3: TGTGCCAGCTCCCAGAATAGCAATCAGCCCCAGCATTTT. This gives the protein CASSQNSNQPQHF.

The genes are TRBV14 and TRBJ2-1; TRBD2 matches 12 bases. Germline values: CDR1 SGHDN, CDR2 FVKESK. V shed 3 bases, J shed 7 bases, and the junction held 4 bases outside the gene matches. The CDR3 runs 15 residues. CDR3 nucleotides: TGTGCCAGCAGCCAGTTAGGACTAGCGGGGAATGAGCAGTTCTTC. Translating gives CASSQLGLAGNEQFF. The whole variable domain, filled in from reference TRBV14 and TRBJ2-1, reads EAGVTQFPSHSVIEKGQTVTLRCDPISGHDNLYWYRRVMGKEIKFLLHFVKESKQDESGMPNNRFLAERTGGTYSTLKVQPAELEDSGVYFCASSQLGLAGNEQFFGPGTRLTVL.

V and J are TRBV10-3 and TRBJ1-1; 7 bases line up with TRBD1. CDR1 and CDR2 (germline): ENHRY, SYGVKD. V was clipped by 9 bases and J by 5 bases; unmatched bases: 9. The CDR3 is made up of 13 amino acids. The CDR3 loop is CAIRTGERTEAFF. In DNA form, the CDR3 reads TGTGCCATTCGAACAGGGGAGCGAACTGAAGCTTTCTTT.

The gene calls are TRBV4-3 and TRBJ1-2; D not certain. Germline V gives CDR1 LGHNA, CDR2 YSLEER. V was shortened by 0 bases and J by 4 bases, with 9 bases between the two germline ends. This CDR3 contains 14 residues. The chain's CDR3 is CASSQEQRLYGYTF. CDR3 bases: TGCGCCAGCAGCCAAGAACAGAGGCTCTATGGCTACACCTTC.

This rearrangement joins TRBV18 to TRBJ1-2; 12 nucleotides align to TRBD1. This CDR3 is built from 17 residues. Germline loops: CDR1 KGHSH, CDR2 LQKENI. V was pared by 4 bases and J by 6 bases, with 12 bases of the junction left unmatched. CDR3 sequence reads: CASSRVIRDRGQNGYTF. In nucleotides, the CDR3 is TGTGCCAGCTCACGCGTCATTCGGGACAGGGGGCAAAATGGCTACACCTTC.

The chain couples TRBV5-1 to TRBJ2-6, with D possibly matching TRBD2 (5 bases). Germline CDR1 is SGHRS and CDR2 is YFSETQ. This CDR3 is built from 16 residues. V gave up 4 bases and J gave up 0 bases, with 11 bases separating them. CDR3 loop: CASSRAGDSGANVLTF. In DNA, the CDR3 is TGCGCCAGCAGCCGCGCCGGGGACTCTGGGGCCAACGTCCTGACTTTC. Supplemented by reference TRBV5-1 and TRBJ2-6, the full variable domain reads KAGVTQTPRYLIKTRGQQVTLSCSPISGHRSVSWYQQTPGQGLQFLFEYFSETQRNKGNFPGRFSGRQFSNSRSEMNVSTLELGDSALYLCASSRAGDSGANVLTFGAGSRLTVL.

The CDR3: CASGGDTQYF. In nucleotides, the CDR3 is TGCGCCAGCGGTGGGGATACGCAGTATTTT. The chain links TRBV5-1 to TRBJ2-3; D uncertain. V was shortened by 7 bases and J by 6 bases, with 6 bases between the two germline ends. The CDR3 totals 10 residues. Per germline, CDR1 SGHRS and CDR2 YFSETQ.

V usage is TRBV18 and J usage is TRBJ1-1; D is unresolved. With 3 bases removed from V and 0 bases from J, the gap between germline ends came to 8 bases. The CDR3 has 14 residues. From germline, CDR1 is KGHSH and CDR2 LQKENI. Written as DNA, the CDR3 is TGTGCCAGCTCACCGGCAGGCATGAACACTGAAGCTTTCTTT. It encodes CASSPAGMNTEAFF.

In this sample, this clone turned up many times. The chain has TRBV7-2 and TRBJ1-4; D remains ambiguous. Per the germline V gene, CDR1 is SGHTA and CDR2 is FQGNSA. The CDR3 runs to 13 residues. Trimming removed 5 bases at V and 3 bases at J, with 7 bases between. CDR3 in amino acids: CASSRVANEKLFF. The DNA of the CDR3 is TGTGCCAGCAGCCGGGTGGCTAATGAAAAACTGTTTTTT.

By share of the sample, this clone is medium-sized. V gene TRBV18 combines with J gene TRBJ2-2; D not certain. V was trimmed by 3 bases and J by 4 bases, leaving 9 bases between them. This CDR3 contains 14 residues. Per the germline V gene, CDR1 is KGHSH and CDR2 is LQKENI. Here the CDR3 reads CASSPYSPTGELFF. Here the CDR3 DNA reads TGTGCCAGCTCACCTTACAGTCCCACCGGGGAGCTGTTTTTT.

This clone was found a few times. This sequence joins TRBV6-6 and TRBJ2-1; TRBD1 might be the D (6 bases). V lost 5 bases and J lost 10, with 12 bases in between. Germline V lookup: CDR1 MNHNY, CDR2 SVGAGI (reference sequence). CDR3 length: 12 amino acids. In DNA form, the CDR3 reads TGTGCCAGCAGTCCCACCCAGGGGGAGCAGTTCTTC. Amino acid sequence: CASSPTQGEQFF.

The chain combines TRBV29-1 with TRBJ2-2; 7 bases are a match to TRBD1. The CDR3 length is 12 residues. Germline V gene data show CDR1 as SQVTM and CDR2 as ANQGSEA. The ends lost 8 bases at V and 7 bases at J; junction bases unmatched: 7. The CDR3 DNA reads as TGCAGCACCCGACAGGGAATCGGGGAGCTGTTTTTT. It codes for CSTRQGIGELFF.